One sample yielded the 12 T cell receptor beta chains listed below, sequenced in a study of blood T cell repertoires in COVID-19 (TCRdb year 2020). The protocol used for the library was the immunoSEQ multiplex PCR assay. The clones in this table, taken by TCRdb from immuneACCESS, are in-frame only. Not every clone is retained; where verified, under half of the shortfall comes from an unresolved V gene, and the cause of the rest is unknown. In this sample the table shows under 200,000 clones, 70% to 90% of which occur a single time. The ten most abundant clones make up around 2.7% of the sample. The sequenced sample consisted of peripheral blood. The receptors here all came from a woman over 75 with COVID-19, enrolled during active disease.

The CDR3 spells CASSEGRVAYGYTF. The CDR3 DNA follows: TGTGCCAGCAGTGAGGGCAGGGTGGCCTATGGCTACACCTTC. The chain has TRBV2 and TRBJ1-2; the D gene is possibly TRBD1 (5 bases). The germline CDR1 and CDR2 sequences are SNHLY and FYNNEI. The CDR3 runs to 14 residues. Between the trimmed V and J ends, which lost 3 bases and 4 bases, there was a span of 12 bases. Full variable domain (rest looked up from reference TRBV2 and TRBJ1-2): EPEVTQTPSHQVTQMGQEVILRCVPISNHLYFYWYRQILGQKVEFLVSFYNNEISEKSEIFDDQFSVERPDGSNFTLKIRSTKLEDSAMYFCASSEGRVAYGYTFGSGTRLTVV.

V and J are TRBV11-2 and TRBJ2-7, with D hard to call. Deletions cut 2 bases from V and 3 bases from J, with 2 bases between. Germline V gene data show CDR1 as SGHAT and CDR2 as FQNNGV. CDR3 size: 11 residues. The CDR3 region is CASSLLYEQYF. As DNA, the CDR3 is TGTGCCAGCAGCTTACTCTACGAGCAGTACTTC. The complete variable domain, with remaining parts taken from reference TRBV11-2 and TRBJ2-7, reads EAGVAQSPRYKIIEKRQSVAFWCNPISGHATLYWYQQILGQGPKLLIQFQNNGVVDDSQLPKDRFSAERLKGVDSTLKIQPAKLEDSAVYLCASSLLYEQYFGPGTRLTVT.

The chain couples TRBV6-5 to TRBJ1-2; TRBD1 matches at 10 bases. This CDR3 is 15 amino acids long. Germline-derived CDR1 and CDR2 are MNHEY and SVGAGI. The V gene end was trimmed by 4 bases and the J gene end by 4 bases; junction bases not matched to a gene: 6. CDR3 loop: CASSSRDRGTYGYTF. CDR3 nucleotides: TGTGCCAGCAGTTCCCGGGACAGGGGTACCTATGGCTACACCTTC.

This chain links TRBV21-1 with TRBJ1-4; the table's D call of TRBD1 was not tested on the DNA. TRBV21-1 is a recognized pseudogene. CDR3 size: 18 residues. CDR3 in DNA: TGTGCCAGCAGCCGCCGTTCCCCGGACAGGGGAATGGCACAAAAACTGTTTTTT. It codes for CASSRRSPDRGMAQKLFF.

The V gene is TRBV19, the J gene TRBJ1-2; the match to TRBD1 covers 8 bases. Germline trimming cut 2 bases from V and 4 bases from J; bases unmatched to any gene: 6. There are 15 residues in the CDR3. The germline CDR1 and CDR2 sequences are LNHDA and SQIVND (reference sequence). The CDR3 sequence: CASSILARGLYGYTF. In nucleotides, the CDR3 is TGTGCCAGTAGTATACTCGCCAGGGGGCTCTATGGCTACACCTTC.

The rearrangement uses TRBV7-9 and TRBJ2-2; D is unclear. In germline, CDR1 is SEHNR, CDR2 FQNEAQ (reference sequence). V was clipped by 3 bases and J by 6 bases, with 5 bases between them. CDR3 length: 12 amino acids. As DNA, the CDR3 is TGTGCCAGCAGCTTCTCGGCCGGGGAGCTGTTTTTT. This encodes CASSFSAGELFF.

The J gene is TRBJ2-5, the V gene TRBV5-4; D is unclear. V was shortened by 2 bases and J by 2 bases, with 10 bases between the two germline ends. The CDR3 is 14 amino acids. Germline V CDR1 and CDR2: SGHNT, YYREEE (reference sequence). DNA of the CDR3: TGTGCCAGCAGCTTTGGGCAACTTCAAGAGACCCAGTACTTC. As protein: CASSFGQLQETQYF.

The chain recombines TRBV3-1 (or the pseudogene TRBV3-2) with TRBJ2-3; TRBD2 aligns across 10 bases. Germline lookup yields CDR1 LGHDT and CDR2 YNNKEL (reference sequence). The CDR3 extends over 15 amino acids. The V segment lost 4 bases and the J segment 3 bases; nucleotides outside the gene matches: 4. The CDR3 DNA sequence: TGTGCCAGCAGCCCGACAGCGGGAGGGACAGATACGCAGTATTTT. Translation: CASSPTAGGTDTQYF.

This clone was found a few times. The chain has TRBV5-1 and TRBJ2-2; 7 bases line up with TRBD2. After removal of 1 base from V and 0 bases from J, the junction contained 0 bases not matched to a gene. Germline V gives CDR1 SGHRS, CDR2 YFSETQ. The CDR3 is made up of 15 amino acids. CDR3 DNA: TGCGCCAGCAGCTTGCTAGCGGCGAACACCGGGGAGCTGTTTTTT. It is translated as CASSLLAANTGELFF.

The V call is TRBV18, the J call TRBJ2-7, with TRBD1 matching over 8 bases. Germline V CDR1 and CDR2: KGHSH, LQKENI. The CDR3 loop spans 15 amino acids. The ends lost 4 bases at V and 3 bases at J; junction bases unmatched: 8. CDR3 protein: CASSQTPGQVYEQYF. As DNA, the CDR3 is TGTGCCAGCTCACAGACGCCGGGACAGGTCTACGAGCAGTACTTC.

The CDR3, as DNA: TGCGCCAGCAGCCAACGGGGACTAGCGGCCACAGATACGCAGTATTTT. This gives the protein CASSQRGLAATDTQYF. This chain uses TRBV4-3 with TRBJ2-3, with TRBD2 matching 11 bases. This CDR3 is 16 amino acids long. V lost 2 bases to trimming and J lost 2 bases; unmatched junction nucleotides: 3. Germline V CDR1 and CDR2: LGHNA, YSLEER.

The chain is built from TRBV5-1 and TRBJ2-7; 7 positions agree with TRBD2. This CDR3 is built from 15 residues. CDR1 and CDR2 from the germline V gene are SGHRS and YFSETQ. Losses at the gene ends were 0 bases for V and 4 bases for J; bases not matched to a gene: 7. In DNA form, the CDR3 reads TGCGCCAGCAGCTTGGTTGCGGGAGTTTCATACGAGCAGTACTTC. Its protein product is CASSLVAGVSYEQYF.